This TCR beta chain was observed in a study of T-cell memory formation after mild COVID-19. Study information: TCR clusters were mostly confined to one donor each.

MiXCR, run by TCRdb on the 5' RACE reads, gives a single entry per CDR3 protein. The sample has some 180,000 distinct CDR3 sequences, roughly 20% seen once. CDR3 length: 14 residues. The germline V gene has CDR1 SGHNT and CDR2 YYREEE (reference sequence). Trimming stripped 4 bases from V and 1 base from J, with 9 bases between. The specimen sequenced was PBMCs or a T cell subset sorted from them (not recorded which). The receptor was derived from a young man who had mild COVID-19 (a few samples of this study predate the infection). Cell type and time point are not known. The J gene is TRBJ1-3, the V gene TRBV5-4, with a weak D call TRBD1 (5 bases). The chain's CDR3 is CASSATVSGNTIYF. The DNA of the CDR3 is TGTGCCAGCAGCGCGACAGTTTCTGGAAACACCATATATTTT.